A single sample is the source of the 3 T cell receptor beta chains below, sequenced in a study of cytomegalovirus exposure and HLA in healthy donors. PCR primers comprised 60 Vbeta and 13 Jbeta primers. The repertoire was sequenced with immunoSEQ multiplex PCR; TCRdb's copy has only in-frame clones and lacks some. The sample has 100,000 to 150,000 clones, over 65% seen once. Material: PBMCs. These receptors were collected from a man aged 25-45 years in good health and CMV-seropositive.

The V gene is TRBV5-4, the J gene TRBJ1-2, with D perhaps TRBD1 (5 bases). Germline V gene lookup returns CDR1 SGHNT and CDR2 YYREEE (reference sequence). This CDR3 region has 14 residues. V was clipped by 0 bases and J by 3 bases, with 9 bases between them. The CDR3 here is CASSLEVRDYGYTF. The CDR3 DNA is TGTGCCAGCAGCTTGGAAGTCAGGGACTATGGCTACACCTTC.

The chain recombines TRBV27 with TRBJ1-2; 7 nucleotides line up with TRBD1. CDR3 length: 14 amino acids. J gave up 4 bases and V 3 bases, and 5 bases lay outside the gene matches. The germline gives CDR1 MNHEY, CDR2 SMNVEV (reference sequence). CDR3 residues: CASSLSGGGYGYTF. The CDR3 bases are TGTGCCAGCAGTTTGTCAGGGGGAGGCTATGGCTACACCTTC.

This chain uses TRBV7-2 with TRBJ2-7; D may be TRBD1 (5 bases). The CDR3 is 15 amino acids. V was trimmed by 5 bases and J by 0 bases, leaving 14 bases between them. Germline V gives CDR1 SGHTA, CDR2 FQGNSA. CDR3: CASSPDTRSSYEQYF. CDR3 in DNA: TGTGCCAGCAGCCCGGACACAAGGAGCTCCTACGAGCAGTACTTC.